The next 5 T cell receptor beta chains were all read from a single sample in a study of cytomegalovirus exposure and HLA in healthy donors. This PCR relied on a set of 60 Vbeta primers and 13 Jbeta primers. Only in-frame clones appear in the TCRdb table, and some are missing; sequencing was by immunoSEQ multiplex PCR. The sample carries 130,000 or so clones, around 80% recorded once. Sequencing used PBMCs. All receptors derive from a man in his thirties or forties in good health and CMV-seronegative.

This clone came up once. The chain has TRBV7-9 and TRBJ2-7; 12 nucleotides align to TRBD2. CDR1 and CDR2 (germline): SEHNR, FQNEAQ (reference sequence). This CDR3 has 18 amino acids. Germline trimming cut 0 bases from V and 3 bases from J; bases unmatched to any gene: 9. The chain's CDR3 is CASSLATSGSYFYYEQYF. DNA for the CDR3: TGTGCCAGCAGCTTAGCGACTAGCGGGAGCTATTTTTACTACGAGCAGTACTTC.

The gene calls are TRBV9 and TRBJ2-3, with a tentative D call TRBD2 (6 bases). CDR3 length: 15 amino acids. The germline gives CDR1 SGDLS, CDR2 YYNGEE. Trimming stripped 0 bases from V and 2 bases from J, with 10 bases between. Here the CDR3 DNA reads TGTGCCAGCAGCGTAGCTGGCGGGACCACAGATACGCAGTATTTT. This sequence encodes CASSVAGGTTDTQYF.

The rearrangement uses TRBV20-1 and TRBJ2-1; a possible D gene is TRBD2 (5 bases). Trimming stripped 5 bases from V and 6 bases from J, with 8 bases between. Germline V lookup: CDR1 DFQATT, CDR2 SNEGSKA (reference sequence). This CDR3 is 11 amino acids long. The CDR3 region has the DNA TGCAGTGCTGAGCTAGCCAATGAGCAGTTCTTC. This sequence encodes CSAELANEQFF.

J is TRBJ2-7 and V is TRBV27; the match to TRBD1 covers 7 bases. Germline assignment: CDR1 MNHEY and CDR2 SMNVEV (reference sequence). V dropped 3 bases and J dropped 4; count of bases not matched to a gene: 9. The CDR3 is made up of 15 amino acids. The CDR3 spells CASSFRQGLTYEQYF. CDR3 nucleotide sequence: TGTGCCAGCAGTTTCCGACAGGGCCTCACGTACGAGCAGTACTTC.

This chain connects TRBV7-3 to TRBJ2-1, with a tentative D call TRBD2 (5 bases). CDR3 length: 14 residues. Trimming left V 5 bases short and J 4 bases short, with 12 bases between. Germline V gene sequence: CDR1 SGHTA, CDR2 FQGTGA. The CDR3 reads CASSPSSGYNEQFF. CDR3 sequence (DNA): TGTGCCAGCAGCCCGAGTTCGGGGTACAATGAGCAGTTCTTC.